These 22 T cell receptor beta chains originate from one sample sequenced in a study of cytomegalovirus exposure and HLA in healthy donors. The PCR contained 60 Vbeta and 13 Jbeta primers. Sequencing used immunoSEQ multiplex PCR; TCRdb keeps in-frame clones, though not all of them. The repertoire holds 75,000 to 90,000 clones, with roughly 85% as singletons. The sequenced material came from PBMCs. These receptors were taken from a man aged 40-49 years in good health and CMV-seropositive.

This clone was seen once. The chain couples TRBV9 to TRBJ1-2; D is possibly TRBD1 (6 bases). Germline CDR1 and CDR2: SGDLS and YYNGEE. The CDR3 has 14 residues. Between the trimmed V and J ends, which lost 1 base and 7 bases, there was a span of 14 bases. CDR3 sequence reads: CASSVNRAGVGYTF. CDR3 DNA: TGTGCCAGCAGCGTAAATAGGGCAGGGGTTGGCTACACCTTC.

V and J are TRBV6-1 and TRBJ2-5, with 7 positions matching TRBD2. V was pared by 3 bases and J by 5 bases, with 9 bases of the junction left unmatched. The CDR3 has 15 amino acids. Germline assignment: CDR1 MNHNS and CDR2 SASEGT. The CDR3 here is CASSDLGGSAETQYF. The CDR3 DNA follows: TGTGCCAGCAGTGATCTTGGCGGGAGCGCGGAGACCCAGTACTTC.

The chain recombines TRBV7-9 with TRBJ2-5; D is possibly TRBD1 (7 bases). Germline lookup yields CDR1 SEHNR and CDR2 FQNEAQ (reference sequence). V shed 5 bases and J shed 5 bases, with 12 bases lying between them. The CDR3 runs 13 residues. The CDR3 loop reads CASSRRGLETQYF. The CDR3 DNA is TGTGCCAGCAGCAGGAGGGGGCTCGAGACCCAGTACTTC.

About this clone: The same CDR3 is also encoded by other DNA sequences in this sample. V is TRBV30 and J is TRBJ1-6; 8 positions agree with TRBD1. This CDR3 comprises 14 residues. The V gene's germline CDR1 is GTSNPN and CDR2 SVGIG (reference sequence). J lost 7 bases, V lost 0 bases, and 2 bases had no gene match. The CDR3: CAWSVSGGNSPLHF. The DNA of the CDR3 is TGTGCCTGGAGTGTATCAGGGGGCAATTCACCCCTCCACTTT.

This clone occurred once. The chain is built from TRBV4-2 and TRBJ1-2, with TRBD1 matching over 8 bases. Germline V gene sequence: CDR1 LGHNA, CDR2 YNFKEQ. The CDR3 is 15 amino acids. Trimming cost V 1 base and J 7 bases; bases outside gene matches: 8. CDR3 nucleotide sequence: TGTGCCAGCAGCCAAGTTGCCAGGGGGCGAGGTGGCTACACCTTC. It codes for CASSQVARGRGGYTF.

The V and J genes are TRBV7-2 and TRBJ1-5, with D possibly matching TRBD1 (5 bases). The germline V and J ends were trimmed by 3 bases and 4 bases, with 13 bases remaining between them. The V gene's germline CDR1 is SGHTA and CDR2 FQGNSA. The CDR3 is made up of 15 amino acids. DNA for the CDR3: TGTGCCAGCAGCTTCGGTCAGGGTGAGAATCAGCCCCAGCATTTT. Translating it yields CASSFGQGENQPQHF.

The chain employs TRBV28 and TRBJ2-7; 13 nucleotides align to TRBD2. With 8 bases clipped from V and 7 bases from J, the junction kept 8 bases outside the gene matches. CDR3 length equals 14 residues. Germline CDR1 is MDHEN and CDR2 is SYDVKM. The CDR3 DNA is TGTGCCAGCGTCCCGGGACTAGCGGGGCGGGAGCAGTACTTC. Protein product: CASVPGLAGREQYF.

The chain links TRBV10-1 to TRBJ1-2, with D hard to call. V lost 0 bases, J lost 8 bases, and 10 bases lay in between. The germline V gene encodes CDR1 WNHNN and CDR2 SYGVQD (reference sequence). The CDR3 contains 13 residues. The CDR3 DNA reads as TGCGCCAGCAGTGAGTCGGAGGTTGGCGGCTACACCTTC. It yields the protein CASSESEVGGYTF.

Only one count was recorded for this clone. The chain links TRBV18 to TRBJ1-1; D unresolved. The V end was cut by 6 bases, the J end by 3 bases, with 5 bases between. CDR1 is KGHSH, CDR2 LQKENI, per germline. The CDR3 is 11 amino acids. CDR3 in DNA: TGTGCCAGCTCCTCCGACACTGAAGCTTTCTTT. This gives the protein CASSSDTEAFF. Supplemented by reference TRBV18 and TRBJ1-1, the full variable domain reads NAGVMQNPRHLVRRRGQEARLRCSPMKGHSHVYWYRQLPEEGLKFMVYLQKENIIDESGMPKERFSAEFPKEGPSILRIQQVVRGDSAAYFCASSSDTEAFFGQGTRLTVV.

DNA of the CDR3: TGTGCCAGTACCGGTGGCGCGGGGGGAGATAATGAAAAACTGTTTTTT. It yields the protein CASTGGAGGDNEKLFF. This chain joins TRBV19 and TRBJ1-4; tentatively, D is TRBD1 (5 bases). Germline values: CDR1 LNHDA, CDR2 SQIVND (reference sequence). Trimming took off 7 bases at V and 4 bases at J, with 19 bases between the two ends. The CDR3 length is 16 residues.

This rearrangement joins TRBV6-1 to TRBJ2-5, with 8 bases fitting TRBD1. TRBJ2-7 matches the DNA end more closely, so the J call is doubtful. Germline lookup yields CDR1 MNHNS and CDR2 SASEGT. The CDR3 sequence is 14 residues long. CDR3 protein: CASSIQGVSDEQYF. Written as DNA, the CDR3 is TGTGCCAGCAGCATACAGGGGGTGAGCGACGAGCAGTACTTC.

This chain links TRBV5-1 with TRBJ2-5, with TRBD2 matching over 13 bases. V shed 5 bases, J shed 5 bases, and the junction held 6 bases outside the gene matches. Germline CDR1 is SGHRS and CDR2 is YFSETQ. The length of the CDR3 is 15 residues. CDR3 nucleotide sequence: TGCGCCAGCAGAGAGGGACTAGCGGGGATGGAGACCCAGTACTTC. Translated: CASREGLAGMETQYF.

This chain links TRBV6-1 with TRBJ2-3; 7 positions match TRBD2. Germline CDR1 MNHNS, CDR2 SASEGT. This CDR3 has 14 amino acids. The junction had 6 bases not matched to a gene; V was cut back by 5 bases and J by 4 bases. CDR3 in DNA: TGTGCCAGCAGTCGGGGGGAATGGGCAGATACGCAGTATTTT. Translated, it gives CASSRGEWADTQYF.

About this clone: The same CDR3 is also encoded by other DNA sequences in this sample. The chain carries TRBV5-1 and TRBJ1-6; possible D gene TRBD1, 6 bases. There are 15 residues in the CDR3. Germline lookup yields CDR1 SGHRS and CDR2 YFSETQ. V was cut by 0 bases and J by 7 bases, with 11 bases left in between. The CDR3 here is CASSLEGRGNSPLHF. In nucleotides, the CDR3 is TGCGCCAGCAGCTTGGAAGGCAGGGGCAATTCACCCCTCCACTTT.

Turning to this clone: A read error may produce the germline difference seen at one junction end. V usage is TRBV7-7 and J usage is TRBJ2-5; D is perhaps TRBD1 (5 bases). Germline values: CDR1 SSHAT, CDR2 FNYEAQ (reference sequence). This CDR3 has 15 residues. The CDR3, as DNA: TGTGCTAGCAGCCCGGCGCACAGGCAAACCGAGACCCAGTACTTC. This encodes CASSPAHRQTETQYF.

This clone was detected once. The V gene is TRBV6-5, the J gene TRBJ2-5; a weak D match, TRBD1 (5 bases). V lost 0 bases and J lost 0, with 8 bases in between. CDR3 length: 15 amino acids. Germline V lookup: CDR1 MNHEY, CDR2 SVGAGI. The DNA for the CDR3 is TGTGCCAGCAGTTACTCATCCAGGGACCAAGAGACCCAGTACTTC. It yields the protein CASSYSSRDQETQYF.

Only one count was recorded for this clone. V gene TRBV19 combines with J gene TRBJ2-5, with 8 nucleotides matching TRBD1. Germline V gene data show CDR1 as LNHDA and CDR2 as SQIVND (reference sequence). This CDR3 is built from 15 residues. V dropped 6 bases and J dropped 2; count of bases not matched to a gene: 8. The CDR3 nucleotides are TGTGCCAGTAGAGACCCTACAGGGGGGCAAGAGACCCAGTACTTC. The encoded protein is CASRDPTGGQETQYF. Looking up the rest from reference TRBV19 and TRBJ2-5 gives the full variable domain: DGGITQSPKYLFRKEGQNVTLSCEQNLNHDAMYWYRQDPGQGLRLIYYSQIVNDFQKGDIAEGYSVSREKKESFPLTVTSAQKNPTAFYLCASRDPTGGQETQYFGPGTRLLVL.

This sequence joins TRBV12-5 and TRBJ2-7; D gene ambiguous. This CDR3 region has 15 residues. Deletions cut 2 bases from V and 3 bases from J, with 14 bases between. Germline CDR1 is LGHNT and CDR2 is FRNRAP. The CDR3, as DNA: TGTGCTAGTGGTTTGCTTGGCGGTGCCCGCTACGAGCAGTACTTC. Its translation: CASGLLGGARYEQYF.

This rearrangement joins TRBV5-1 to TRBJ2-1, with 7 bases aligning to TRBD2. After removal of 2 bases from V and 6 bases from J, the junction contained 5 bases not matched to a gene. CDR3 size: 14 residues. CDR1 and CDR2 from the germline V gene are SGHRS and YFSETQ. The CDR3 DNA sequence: TGCGCCAGCAGCTTCAGCGGGGCGATCAATGAGCAGTTCTTC. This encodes CASSFSGAINEQFF.

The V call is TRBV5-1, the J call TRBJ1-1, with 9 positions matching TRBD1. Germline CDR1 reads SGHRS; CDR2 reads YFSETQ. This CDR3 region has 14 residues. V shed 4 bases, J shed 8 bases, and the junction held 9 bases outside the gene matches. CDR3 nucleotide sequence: TGCGCCAGCAGCAATACGGGACAGGGACGAGAAGCTTTCTTT. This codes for CASSNTGQGREAFF.

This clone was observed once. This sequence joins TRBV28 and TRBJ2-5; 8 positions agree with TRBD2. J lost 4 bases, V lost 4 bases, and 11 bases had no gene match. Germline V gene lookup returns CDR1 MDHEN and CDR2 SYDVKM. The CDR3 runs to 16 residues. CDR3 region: CASSSPSGSFRETQYF. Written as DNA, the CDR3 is TGTGCCAGCAGTTCCCCAAGCGGGAGTTTCCGAGAGACCCAGTACTTC.

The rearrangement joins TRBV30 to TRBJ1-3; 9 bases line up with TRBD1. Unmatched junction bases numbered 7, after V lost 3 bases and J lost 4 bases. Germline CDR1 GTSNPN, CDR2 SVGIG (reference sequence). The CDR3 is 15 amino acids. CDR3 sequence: CAWRGTGGGGNTIYF. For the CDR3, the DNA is TGTGCCTGGAGAGGCACAGGGGGCGGGGGAAACACCATATATTTT.